This T cell receptor (beta chain) was recorded in a study of T cell changes during pregnancy in multiple sclerosis. The CDR3 totals 14 residues. Germline CDR1 SGHVS, CDR2 FQNEAQ. V was pared by 0 bases and J by 5 bases, with 11 bases between. Assay used: immunoSEQ multiplex PCR; TCRdb lists only in-frame clones, some missing. Here the sample spans about 60,000 clones, about 89% being singletons. The chain recombines TRBV7-8 with TRBJ2-7, with D possibly TRBD1 on 5 matching bases. The source of this sequence is a female donor in good health, enrolled as a control in a pregnancy study. Sequencing was performed on CD4+ T cells from peripheral blood mononuclear cells, taken after pregnancy. In DNA form, the CDR3 reads TGTGCCAGCAGCTTAGCTGTTTGGGGCGACGAGCAGTACTTC. Translating it yields CASSLAVWGDEQYF.